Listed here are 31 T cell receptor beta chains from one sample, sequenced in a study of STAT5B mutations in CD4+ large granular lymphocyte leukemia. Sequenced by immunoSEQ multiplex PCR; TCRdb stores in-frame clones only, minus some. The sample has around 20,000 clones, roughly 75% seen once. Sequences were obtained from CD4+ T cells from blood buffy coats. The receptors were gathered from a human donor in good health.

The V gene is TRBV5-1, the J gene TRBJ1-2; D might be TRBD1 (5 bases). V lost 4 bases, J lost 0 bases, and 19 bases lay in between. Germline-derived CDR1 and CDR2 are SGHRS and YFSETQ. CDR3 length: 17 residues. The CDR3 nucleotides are TGCGCCAGCAGCCCCCGGTTCGGGACCGTCGCTAACTATGGCTACACCTTC. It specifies CASSPRFGTVANYGYTF.

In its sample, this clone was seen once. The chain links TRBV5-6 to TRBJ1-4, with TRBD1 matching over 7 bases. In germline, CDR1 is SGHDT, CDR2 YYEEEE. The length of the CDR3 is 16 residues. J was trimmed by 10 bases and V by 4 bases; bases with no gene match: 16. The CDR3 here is CASSDHTGALAGKLFF. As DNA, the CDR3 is TGTGCCAGCAGCGACCATACAGGGGCCCTCGCGGGAAAACTGTTTTTT.

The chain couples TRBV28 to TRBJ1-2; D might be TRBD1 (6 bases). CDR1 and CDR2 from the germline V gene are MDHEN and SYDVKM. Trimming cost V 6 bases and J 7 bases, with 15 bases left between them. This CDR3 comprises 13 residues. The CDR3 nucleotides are TGTGCCAGCAGGGTGGGGGCCGCTTTTGGCTACACCTTC. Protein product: CASRVGAAFGYTF.

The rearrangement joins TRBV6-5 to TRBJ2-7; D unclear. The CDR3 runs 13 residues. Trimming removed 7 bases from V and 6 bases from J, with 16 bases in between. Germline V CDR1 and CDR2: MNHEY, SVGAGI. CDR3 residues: CASKSGNLPEQYF. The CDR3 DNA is TGTGCCAGCAAGAGTGGGAACTTACCCGAGCAGTACTTC.

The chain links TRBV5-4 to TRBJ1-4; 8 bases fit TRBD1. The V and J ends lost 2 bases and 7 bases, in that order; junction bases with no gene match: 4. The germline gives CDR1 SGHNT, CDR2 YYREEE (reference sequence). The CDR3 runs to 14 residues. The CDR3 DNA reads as TGTGCCAGCAGCTTACAGGGGGAGAGTGAAAAACTGTTTTTT. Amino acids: CASSLQGESEKLFF.

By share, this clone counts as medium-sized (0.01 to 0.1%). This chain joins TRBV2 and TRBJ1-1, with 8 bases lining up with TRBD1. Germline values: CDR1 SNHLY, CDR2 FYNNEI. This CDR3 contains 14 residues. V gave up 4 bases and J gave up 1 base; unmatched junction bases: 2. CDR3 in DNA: TGTGCCAGCAGTGGGGACAGGTCGAACACTGAAGCTTTCTTT. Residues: CASSGDRSNTEAFF.

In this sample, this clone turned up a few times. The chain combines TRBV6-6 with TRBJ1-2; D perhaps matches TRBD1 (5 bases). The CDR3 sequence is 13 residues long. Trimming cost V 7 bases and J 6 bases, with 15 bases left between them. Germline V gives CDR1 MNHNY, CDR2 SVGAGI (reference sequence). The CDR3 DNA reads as TGTGCCAGCAAGTCACCAGACAGAGATGGCTACACCTTC. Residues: CASKSPDRDGYTF.

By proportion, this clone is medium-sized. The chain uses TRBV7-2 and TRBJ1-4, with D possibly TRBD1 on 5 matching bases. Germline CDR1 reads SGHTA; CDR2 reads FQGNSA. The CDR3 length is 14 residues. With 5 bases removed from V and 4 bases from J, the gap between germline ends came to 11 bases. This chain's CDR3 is CASSPGHYNEKLFF. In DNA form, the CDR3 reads TGTGCCAGCAGCCCCGGACACTATAATGAAAAACTGTTTTTT.

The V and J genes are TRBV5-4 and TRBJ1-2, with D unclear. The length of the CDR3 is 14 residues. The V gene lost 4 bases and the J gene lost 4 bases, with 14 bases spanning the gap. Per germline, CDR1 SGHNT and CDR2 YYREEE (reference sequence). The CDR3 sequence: CASSTSGGFYGYTF. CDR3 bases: TGTGCCAGCAGCACATCCGGCGGATTCTATGGCTACACCTTC.

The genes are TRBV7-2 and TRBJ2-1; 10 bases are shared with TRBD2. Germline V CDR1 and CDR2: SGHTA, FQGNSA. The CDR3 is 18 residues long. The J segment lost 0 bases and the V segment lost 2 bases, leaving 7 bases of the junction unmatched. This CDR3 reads CASSLSGSGRSSYNEQFF. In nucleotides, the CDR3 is TGTGCCAGCAGCTTAAGCGGTAGCGGGAGGTCCTCCTACAATGAGCAGTTCTTC. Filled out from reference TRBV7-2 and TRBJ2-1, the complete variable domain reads GAGVSQSPSNKVTEKGKDVELRCDPISGHTALYWYRQSLGQGLEFLIYFQGNSAPDKSGLPSDRFSAERTGGSVSTLTIQRTQQEDSAVYLCASSLSGSGRSSYNEQFFGPGTRLTVL.

The CDR3 nucleotides are TGTGCCAGCAGCTTAGCTTTAAACCCGACCGGCGCCACAGATACGCAGTATTTT. Translation: CASSLALNPTGATDTQYF. The rearrangement joins TRBV7-2 to TRBJ2-3; D gene unclear. The CDR3 spans 18 residues. Trimming removed 0 bases at V and 2 bases at J, with 18 bases between. Germline CDR1 is SGHTA and CDR2 is FQGNSA.

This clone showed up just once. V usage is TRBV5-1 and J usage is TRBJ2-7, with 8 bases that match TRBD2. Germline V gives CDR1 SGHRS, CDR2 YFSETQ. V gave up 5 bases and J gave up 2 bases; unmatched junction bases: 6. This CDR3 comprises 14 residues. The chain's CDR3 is CASSGSGSPYEQYF. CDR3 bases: TGCGCCAGCAGTGGGAGCGGGAGTCCCTACGAGCAGTACTTC. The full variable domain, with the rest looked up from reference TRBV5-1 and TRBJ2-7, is KAGVTQTPRYLIKTRGQQVTLSCSPISGHRSVSWYQQTPGQGLQFLFEYFSETQRNKGNFPGRFSGRQFSNSRSEMNVSTLELGDSALYLCASSGSGSPYEQYFGPGTRLTVT.

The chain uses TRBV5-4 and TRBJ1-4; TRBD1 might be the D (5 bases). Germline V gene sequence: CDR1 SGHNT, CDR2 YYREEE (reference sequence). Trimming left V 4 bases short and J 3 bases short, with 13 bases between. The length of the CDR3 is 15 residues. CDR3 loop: CASSLSGSANEKLFF. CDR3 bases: TGTGCCAGCAGCCTTTCAGGGTCGGCTAATGAAAAACTGTTTTTT. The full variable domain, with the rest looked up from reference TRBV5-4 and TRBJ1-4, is ETGVTQSPTHLIKTRGQQVTLRCSSQSGHNTVSWYQQALGQGPQFIFQYYREEENGRGNFPPRFSGLQFPNYSSELNVNALELDDSALYLCASSLSGSANEKLFFGSGTQLSVL.

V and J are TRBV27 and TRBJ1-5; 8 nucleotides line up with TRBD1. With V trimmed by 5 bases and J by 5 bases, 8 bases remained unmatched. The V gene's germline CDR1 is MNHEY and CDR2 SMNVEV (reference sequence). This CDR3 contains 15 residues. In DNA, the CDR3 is TGTGCCAGCAGTAAAGGACAGGGAAAGTATCAGCCCCAGCATTTT. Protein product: CASSKGQGKYQPQHF.

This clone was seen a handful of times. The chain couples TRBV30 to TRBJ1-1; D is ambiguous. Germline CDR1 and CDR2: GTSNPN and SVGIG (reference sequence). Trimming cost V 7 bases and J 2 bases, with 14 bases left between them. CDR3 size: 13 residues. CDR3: CAFRKTINTEAFF. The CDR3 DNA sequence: TGTGCCTTCCGTAAGACTATCAACACTGAAGCTTTCTTT.

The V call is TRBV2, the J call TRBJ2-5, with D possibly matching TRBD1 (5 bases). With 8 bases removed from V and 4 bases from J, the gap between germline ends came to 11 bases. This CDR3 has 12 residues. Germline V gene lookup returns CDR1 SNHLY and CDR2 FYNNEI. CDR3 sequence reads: CASVQGLETQYF. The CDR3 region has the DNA TGTGCCAGCGTCCAGGGTTTAGAGACCCAGTACTTC.

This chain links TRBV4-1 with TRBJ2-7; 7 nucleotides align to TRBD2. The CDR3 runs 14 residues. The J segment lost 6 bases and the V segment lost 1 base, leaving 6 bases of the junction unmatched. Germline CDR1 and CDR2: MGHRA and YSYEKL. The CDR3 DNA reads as TGCGCCAGCAGCCAAGCTGCCTCTAGCGGCGAGCAGTACTTC. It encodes CASSQAASSGEQYF.

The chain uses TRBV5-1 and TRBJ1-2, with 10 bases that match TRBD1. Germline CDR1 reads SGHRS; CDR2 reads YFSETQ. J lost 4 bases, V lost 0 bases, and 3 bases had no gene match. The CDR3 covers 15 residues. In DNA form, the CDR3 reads TGCGCCAGCAGCTTGGATGGGACAGGGGCCTATGGCTACACCTTC. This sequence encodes CASSLDGTGAYGYTF.

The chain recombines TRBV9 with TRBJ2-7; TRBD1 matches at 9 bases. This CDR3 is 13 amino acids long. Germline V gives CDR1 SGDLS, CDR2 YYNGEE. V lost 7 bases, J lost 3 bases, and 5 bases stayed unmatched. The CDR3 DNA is TGTGCCAGCCGCCGGACAGGGGACTACGAGCAGTACTTC. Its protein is CASRRTGDYEQYF.

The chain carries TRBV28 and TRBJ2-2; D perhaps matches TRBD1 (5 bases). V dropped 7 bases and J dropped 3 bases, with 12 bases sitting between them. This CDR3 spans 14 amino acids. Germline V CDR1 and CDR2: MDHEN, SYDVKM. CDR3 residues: CASKPRQYTGELFF. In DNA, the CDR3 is TGTGCCAGCAAGCCCAGACAGTACACCGGGGAGCTGTTTTTT.

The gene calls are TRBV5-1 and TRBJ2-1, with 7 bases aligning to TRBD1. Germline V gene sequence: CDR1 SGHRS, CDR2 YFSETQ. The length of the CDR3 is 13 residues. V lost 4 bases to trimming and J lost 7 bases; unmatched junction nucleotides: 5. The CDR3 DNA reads TGCGCCAGCAGCCGGACGACAGGGAATGAGCAGTTCTTC. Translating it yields CASSRTTGNEQFF.

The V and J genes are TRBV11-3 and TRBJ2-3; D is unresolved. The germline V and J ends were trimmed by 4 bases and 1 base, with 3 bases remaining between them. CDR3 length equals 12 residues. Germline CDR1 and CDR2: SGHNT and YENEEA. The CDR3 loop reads CASSWGTDTQYF. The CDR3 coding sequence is TGTGCCAGCAGCTGGGGCACAGATACGCAGTATTTT.

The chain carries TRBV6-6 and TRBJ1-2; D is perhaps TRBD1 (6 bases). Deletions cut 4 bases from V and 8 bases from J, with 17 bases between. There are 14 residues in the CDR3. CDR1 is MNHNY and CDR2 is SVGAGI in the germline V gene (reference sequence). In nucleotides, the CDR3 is TGTGCCAGCAGTTTCAGACAGGACTCAAGGGGCTACACCTTC. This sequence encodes CASSFRQDSRGYTF.

The CDR3 sequence: CASSLDLLRAGSEQYF. The DNA for the CDR3 is TGTGCCAGCAGCTTGGATCTTCTCAGGGCCGGGAGCGAGCAGTACTTC. The V and J genes are TRBV5-6 and TRBJ2-7; D may be TRBD2 (6 bases). The CDR3 contains 16 residues. Deletions cut 0 bases from V and 6 bases from J, with 19 bases between. Per the germline V gene, CDR1 is SGHDT and CDR2 is YYEEEE.

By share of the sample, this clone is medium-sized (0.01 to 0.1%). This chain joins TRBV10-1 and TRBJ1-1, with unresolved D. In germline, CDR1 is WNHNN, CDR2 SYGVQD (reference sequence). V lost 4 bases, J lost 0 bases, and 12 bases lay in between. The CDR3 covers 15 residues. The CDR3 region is CASSGVQRMNTEAFF. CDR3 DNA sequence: TGCGCCAGCAGTGGGGTCCAGCGGATGAACACTGAAGCTTTCTTT.

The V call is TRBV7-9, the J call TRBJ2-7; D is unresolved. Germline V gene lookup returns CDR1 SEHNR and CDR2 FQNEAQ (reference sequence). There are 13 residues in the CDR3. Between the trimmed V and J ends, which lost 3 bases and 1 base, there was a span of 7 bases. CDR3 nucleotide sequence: TGTGCCAGCAGCTTCTTCGGGTCCTACGAGCAGTACTTC. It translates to CASSFFGSYEQYF.

CDR3 nucleotide sequence: TGCGCCAGCAGCTTGAGGACGAACACCGGGGAGCTGTTTTTT. Protein product: CASSLRTNTGELFF. This sequence joins TRBV5-1 and TRBJ2-2; D is unresolved. The CDR3 covers 14 residues. Germline CDR1 is SGHRS and CDR2 is YFSETQ. The germline V and J ends were trimmed by 1 base and 0 bases, with 4 bases remaining between them.

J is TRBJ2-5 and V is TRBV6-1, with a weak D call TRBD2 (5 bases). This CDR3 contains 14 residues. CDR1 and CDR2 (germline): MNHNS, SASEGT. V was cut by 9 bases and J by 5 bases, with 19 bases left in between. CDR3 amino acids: CASINNDYGETQYF. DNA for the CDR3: TGTGCCAGTATAAATAATGACTATGGGGAGACCCAGTACTTC.

In nucleotides, the CDR3 is TGTGCCTGGAGAACCCAACAGGGGGCGTACGCTGAAGCTTTCTTT. This gives the protein CAWRTQQGAYAEAFF. The rearrangement joins TRBV30 to TRBJ1-1; 9 bases agree with TRBD1. With 3 bases clipped from V and 6 bases from J, the junction kept 11 bases outside the gene matches. The germline gives CDR1 GTSNPN, CDR2 SVGIG (reference sequence). There are 15 residues in the CDR3.

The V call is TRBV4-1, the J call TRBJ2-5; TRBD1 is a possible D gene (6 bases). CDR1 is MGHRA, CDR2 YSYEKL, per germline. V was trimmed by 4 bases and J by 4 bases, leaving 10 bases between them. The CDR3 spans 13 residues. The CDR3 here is CASSRTEGETQYF. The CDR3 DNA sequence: TGCGCCAGCAGCCGGACAGAGGGAGAGACCCAGTACTTC.

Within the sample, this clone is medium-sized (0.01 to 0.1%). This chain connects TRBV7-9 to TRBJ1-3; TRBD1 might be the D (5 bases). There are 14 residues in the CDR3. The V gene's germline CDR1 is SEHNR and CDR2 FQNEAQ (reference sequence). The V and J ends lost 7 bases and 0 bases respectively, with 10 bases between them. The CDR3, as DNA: TGTGCCAGCACCGACAGTTTCTCTGGAAACACCATATATTTT. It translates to CASTDSFSGNTIYF.